This section outlines one T cell receptor beta chain sequence together with its context. Which antigen it targets is not known. Base-call qualities are not available, and no considerably larger clone is one nucleotide away. The sample comes from a study of blood T cells in healthy people across ages (dated by TCRdb to the mid-2010s). Study-level background: In model experiments, roughly one uniquely barcoded TCR beta cDNA molecule per two T cells was captured by template switching. The donors were split into four age groups: young (average 16 years), middle-aged (39), aged (more than 60) and long-lived (about 74). To avoid experimental bias, donors of different ages were distributed randomly across sequencing lanes. The study measured age-related changes in TCR beta repertoire diversity using deep sequencing normalized with unique cDNA molecular identifiers. Two additional independent replicas of 1 million unique cDNA reads from the same blood draw were analyzed for two donors (one aged 18 to 29 and one aged 80 or older).

Libraries came from 5' RACE. The instrument was an Illumina HiSeq 2500. A second PCR of roughly 6 to 11 cycles was performed with a sample-barcoded 5' primer and a J-beta primer mix. A unique molecular identifier was introduced onto each TCR beta cDNA molecule by a template-switch 5' adaptor carrying 12 random nucleotides. At least 2.5 million CDR3-containing paired-end reads were obtained from each sample. First-strand cDNA synthesis was performed from all RNA using the Mint cDNA synthesis kit, with priming by a TRBC-specific oligonucleotide. All cDNA was treated with uracil-DNA glycosylase and then went through a first 18-cycle PCR with the universal primers M1SS and BC2_uni_R. Per the source publication's procedure: Each sample was normalized by randomly selecting 1 million high-quality reads, each carrying a distinct molecular identifier. Reads with shared molecular identifiers were discarded instead of being binned into consensus sequences. MiTCR, run with a Q25 quality threshold and the strictest error-elimination algorithm, handled CDR3 identification, clonotype clustering and error correction. Lower-bound total TCR beta diversity was estimated with a nonparametric unseen species model using Euler transformation. TCRdb trimmed public reads at Q25 via fastp, called clones via MiXCR and kept in-frame beta chains. Identical CDR3 proteins give one entry, which carries the most common genes and DNA. These V and J calls derive from TCRdb rather than the authors' analysis. Here the sample has roughly 790,000 distinct CDR3 sequences; approximately 39% occur a single time. The top ten constitute 20% to 25% of the sample.

The germline V gene yields SGHTA for CDR1 and FQGNSA for CDR2. The CDR3, cysteine through phenylalanine, is 16 amino acids long. Of all the DNA, just the CDR3 is kept, 48 bases in frame from base 1. Donors were roughly 40 systemically healthy Caucasian individuals from Russia aged roughly 6 to 95 years. Each donor gave around 9.5 milliliters of peripheral blood, collected into EDTA-treated Vacutainer tubes. Ficoll-Paque density-gradient centrifugation was used to isolate PBMCs, with at least 6.5 million per sample. Trizol reagent was used to extract total RNA from PBMCs, with at least 5.5 micrograms per sample. For every donor, an aliquot of PBMCs went through flow cytometry to measure the percentages of naive CD45RAhigh/CD27high T cells. Paper-wide results and their limitations: The percentage of naive T cells measured by flow cytometry correlated strongly with observed TCR beta diversity. Estimates of total diversity based on one million sequenced T cells were regarded as lower bounds and as underestimates. The CMV infection status of donors was not known, potentially confounding age-related changes in expanded clonotypes. Since profiling was done on bulk unsorted PBMCs, naive and antigen-experienced compartments could not be conclusively compared. As age increased, observed TCR beta diversity per million T cells dropped in a roughly linear way, and a significant reduction was already evident by age around 41. Compared with the aged group, more naive CD4+ T cells, fewer expanded clones and increased TCR diversity were shown by the long-lived group, suggesting age selection.

Sequenced material: blood. The chain employs TRBV7-2 and TRBJ2-1; the best D guess is TRBD2, with 5 bases matching. The end of the DNA fits TRBJ2-7 better, so the J call may be wrong. This sequence originates from a woman in her sixties or seventies in good health. The CDR3 amino acid sequence is: CASSFYPGSSYNEQYF. The nucleotides read TGTGCCAGCAGCTTTTACCCGGGGAGCTCCTACAATGAGCAGTACTTC.